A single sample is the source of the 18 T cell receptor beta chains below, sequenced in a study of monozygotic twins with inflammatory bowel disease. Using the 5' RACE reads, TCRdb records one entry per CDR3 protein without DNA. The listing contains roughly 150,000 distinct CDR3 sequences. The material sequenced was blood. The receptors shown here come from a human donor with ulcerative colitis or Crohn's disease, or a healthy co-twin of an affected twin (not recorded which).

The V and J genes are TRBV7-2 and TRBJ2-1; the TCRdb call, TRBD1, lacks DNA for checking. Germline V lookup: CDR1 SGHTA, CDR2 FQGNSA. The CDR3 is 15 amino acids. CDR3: CASSLLTGPYNEQFF.

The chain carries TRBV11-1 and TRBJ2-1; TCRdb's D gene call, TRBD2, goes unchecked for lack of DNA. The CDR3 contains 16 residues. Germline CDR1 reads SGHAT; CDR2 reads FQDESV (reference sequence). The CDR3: CASSFIVIAGVGEQFF.

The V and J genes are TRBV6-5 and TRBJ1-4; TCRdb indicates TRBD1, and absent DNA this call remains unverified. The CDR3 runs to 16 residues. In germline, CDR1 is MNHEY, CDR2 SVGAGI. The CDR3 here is CASSHWGTATNEKLFF.

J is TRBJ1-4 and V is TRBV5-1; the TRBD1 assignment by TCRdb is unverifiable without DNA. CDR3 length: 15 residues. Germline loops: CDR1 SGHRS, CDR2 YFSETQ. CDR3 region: CASSLYRGSSEKLFF.

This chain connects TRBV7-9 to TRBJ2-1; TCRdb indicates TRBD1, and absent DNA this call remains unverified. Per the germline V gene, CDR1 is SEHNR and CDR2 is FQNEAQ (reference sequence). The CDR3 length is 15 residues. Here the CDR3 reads CASSRRDRADNEQFF.

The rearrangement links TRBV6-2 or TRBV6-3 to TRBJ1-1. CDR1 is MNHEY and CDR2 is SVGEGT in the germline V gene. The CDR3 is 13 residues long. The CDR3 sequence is CASSYSQHTEAFF.

The CDR3 sequence is CASTLGTGKETQYF. This rearrangement joins TRBV7-9 to TRBJ2-5; TCRdb's D call of TRBD1 is untestable without DNA. The CDR3 contains 14 residues. CDR1 and CDR2 (germline): SEHNR, FQNEAQ (reference sequence).

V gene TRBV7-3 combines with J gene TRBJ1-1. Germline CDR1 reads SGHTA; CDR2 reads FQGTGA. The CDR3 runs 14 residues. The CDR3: CASSLDFGNTEAFF.

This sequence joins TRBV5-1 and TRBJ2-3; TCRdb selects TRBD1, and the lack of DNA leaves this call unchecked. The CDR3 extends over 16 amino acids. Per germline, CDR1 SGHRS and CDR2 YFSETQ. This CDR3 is CASSLGKGDRTDTQYF.

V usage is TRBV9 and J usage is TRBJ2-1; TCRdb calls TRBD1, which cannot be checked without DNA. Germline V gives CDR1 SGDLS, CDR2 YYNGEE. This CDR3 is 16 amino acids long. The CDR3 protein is CASSVGEGGSYNEQFF.

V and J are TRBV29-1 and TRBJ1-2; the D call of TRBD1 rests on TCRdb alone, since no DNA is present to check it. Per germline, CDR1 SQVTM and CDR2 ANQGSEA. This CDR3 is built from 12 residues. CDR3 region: CSVERTVIGYTF.

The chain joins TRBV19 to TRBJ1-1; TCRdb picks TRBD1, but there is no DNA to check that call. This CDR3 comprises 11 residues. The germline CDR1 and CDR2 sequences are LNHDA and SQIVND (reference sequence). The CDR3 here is CASRQGMEAFF.

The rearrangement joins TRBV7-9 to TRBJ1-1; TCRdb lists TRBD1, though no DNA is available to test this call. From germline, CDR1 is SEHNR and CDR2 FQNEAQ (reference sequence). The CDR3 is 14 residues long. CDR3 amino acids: CASRDSYMNTEAFF. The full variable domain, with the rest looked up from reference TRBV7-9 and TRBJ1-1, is DTGVSQNPRHKITKRGQNVTFRCDPISEHNRLYWYRQTLGQGPEFLTYFQNEAQLEKSRLLSDRFSAERPKGSFSTLEIQRTEQGDSAMYLCASRDSYMNTEAFFGQGTRLTVV.

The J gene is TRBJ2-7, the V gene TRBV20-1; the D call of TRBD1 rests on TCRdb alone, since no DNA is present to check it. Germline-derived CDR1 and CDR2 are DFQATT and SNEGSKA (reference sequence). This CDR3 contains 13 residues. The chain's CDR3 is CSARDPPTRLQYF.

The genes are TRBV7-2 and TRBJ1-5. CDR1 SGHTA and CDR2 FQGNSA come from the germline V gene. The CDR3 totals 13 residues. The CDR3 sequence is CASSPQVGQPQHF.

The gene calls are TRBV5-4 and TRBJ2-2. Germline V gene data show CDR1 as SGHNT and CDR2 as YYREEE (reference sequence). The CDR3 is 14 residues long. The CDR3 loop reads CASSLKFRTGELFF.

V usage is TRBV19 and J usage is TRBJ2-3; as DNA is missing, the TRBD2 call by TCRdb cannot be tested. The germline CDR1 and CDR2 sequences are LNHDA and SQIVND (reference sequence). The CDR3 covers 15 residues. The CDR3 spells CASSMGSYFTDTQYF.

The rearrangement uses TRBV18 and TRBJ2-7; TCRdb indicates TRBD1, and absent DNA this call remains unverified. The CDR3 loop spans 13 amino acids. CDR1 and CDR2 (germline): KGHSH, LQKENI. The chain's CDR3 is CATGATGSYEQYF.